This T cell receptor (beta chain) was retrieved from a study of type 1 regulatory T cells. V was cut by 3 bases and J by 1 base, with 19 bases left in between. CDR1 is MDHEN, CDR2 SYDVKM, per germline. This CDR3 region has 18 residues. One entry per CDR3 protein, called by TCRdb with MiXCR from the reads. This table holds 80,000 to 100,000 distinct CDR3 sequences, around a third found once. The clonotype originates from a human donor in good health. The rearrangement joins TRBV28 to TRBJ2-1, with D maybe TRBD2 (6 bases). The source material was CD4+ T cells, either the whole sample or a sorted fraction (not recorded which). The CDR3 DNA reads TGTGCCAGCAGTTTTGGGGCCTCGAGCGGGCGATCCTACAATGAGCAGTTCTTC. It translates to CASSFGASSGRSYNEQFF.